Listed below are T cell receptor beta chains from one sample, sequenced in a study of blood T cell repertoires in COVID-19. The assay was immunoSEQ multiplex PCR, and TCRdb's table has in-frame clones only and misses some. Of more than 250,000 clones in the sample, approximately 85% are singletons; the top ten hold roughly 5%. Sequencing was performed on peripheral blood. Receptors were obtained from a man in his forties or fifties with active or convalescent COVID-19. CDR3s include the opening cysteine and the closing phenylalanine or tryptophan. D genes are given only for firm matches. Where a row states a size, it is once, few, many or the class of an expanded clone; other rows omit it.

clone_size j_call v_call d_call cdr3_nt cdr3_aa
- TRBJ2-7 TRBV5-5 - TGTGCCAGCAGCTTGGAGATCGGGGAATCCTACGAGCAGTACTTC CASSLEIGESYEQYF
once TRBJ2-7 TRBV2 TRBD2 TGTGCCAGCAGACCGACTAGCGGGAAGTACGAGCAGTACTTC CASRPTSGKYEQYF
few TRBJ1-6 TRBV28 - TGTGCCAGCAGCCTAGGGACCCAGGGGCGGCATTCACCCCTCCACTTT CASSLGTQGRHSPLHF
- TRBJ2-5 TRBV5-1 TRBD1 TGCGCCAGCAGCCCCGACAGGGACCAAGAGACCCAGTACTTC CASSPDRDQETQYF
- TRBJ2-1 TRBV12-3/TRBV12-4 TRBD1 TGTGCCAGCAGGTTTCGACAGGGGAATGAGCAGTTCTTC CASRFRQGNEQFF
- TRBJ2-3 TRBV20-1 - TGCAGTGCCCTGTTCTCAGATACGCAGTATTTT CSALFSDTQYF
- TRBJ1-5 TRBV19 TRBD1 TGTGCCAGTAGTAGGGACAGGGCGGCCGTCCCCAATCAGCCCCAGCATTTT CASSRDRAAVPNQPQHF
- TRBJ2-3 TRBV6-6 TRBD2 TGTGCCAGCAGTCACCGACTAGCGGAGGGAGATACGCAGTATTTT CASSHRLAEGDTQYF
- TRBJ2-5 TRBV27 - TGTGCCAGCAGTTTAAATATCGGACAGACCCAGTACTTC CASSLNIGQTQYF
- TRBJ2-7 TRBV7-2 - TGTGCCAGCAGCCTGTCACTAGTGTCATCCTACGAGCAGTACTTC CASSLSLVSSYEQYF
- TRBJ1-2 TRBV27 - TGTGCCAGCAGTTTACGGGGGGTATATGGCTACACCTTC CASSLRGVYGYTF
- TRBJ1-6 TRBV25-1 TRBD1 TGTGCCAGCAGTGAATTAGCTACAGGGGGAGGTAATTCACCCCTCCACTTT CASSELATGGGNSPLHF
- TRBJ2-3 TRBV29-1 TRBD1 TGCAGCGTACGACCGGGACAGAGCACAGATACGCAGTATTTT CSVRPGQSTDTQYF
- TRBJ2-7 TRBV9 TRBD1 TGTGCCAGCAGCGTAGAGGACAGGGCTTACGAGCAGTACTTC CASSVEDRAYEQYF
once TRBJ2-2 TRBV19 - TGTGCCAGTAGCCCAAGCCGGCGGGGAGAACGTATCGGGACCGGGGAGCTGTTTTTT CASSPSRRGERIGTGELFF
once TRBJ2-3 TRBV4-3 - TGCGCCAGCAGCCTCGGAAGAGGCAGTCGAGATACGCAGTATTTT CASSLGRGSRDTQYF
- TRBJ2-7 TRBV4-2 - TGTGCCAGCAGCCAAGAGGGAGGCTACGAGCAGTACTTC CASSQEGGYEQYF
- TRBJ1-1 TRBV30 - TGTGCCTGGCAGAGGGCGGCTGAAGCTTTCTTT CAWQRAAEAFF
- TRBJ2-5 TRBV29-1 - TGCAGCGCTGTAGGGGGCGGGGTACAAGAGACCCAGTACTTC CSAVGGGVQETQYF
- TRBJ1-2 TRBV14 TRBD1 TGTGCCAGCAGCCCGCTGACAGGGACCAATAATGGCTACACCTTC CASSPLTGTNNGYTF
- TRBJ2-1 TRBV28 - TGTGCCAGCAGCACCAGTGGCGGGAAAAACAATGAGCAGTTCTTC CASSTSGGKNNEQFF
once TRBJ2-4 TRBV28 - TGTGCCAGCAGTCCACGATTGGCGGGATTAGCCAAAAACATTCAGTACTTC CASSPRLAGLAKNIQYF
- TRBJ1-1 TRBV6-5 TRBD1 TGTGCCAGCAGGTCTACAGGGGTATTTTACACTGAAGCTTTCTTT CASRSTGVFYTEAFF
- TRBJ1-1 TRBV19 - TGTGCCAGTAGTATAACCCGTGCGGACACTGAAGCTTTCTTT CASSITRADTEAFF
- TRBJ1-2 TRBV27 TRBD1 TGTGCCAGCTTCGGGACAGGGGGCCGCTGGCGAGGCTACACCTTC CASFGTGGRWRGYTF
- TRBJ2-5 TRBV30 - TGTGCCTGGAGTATGCTAGCGGAGACCCAGTACTTC CAWSMLAETQYF
once TRBJ2-2 TRBV5-8 - TGTGCCAGCAGCTTGGATCCACGGTCCGGGGAGCTGTTTTTT CASSLDPRSGELFF
- TRBJ2-7 TRBV6-5 TRBD2 TGTGCCAGCAGTTACATGACGGGAGGCGAGCAGTACTTC CASSYMTGGEQYF
- TRBJ2-7 TRBV18 TRBD1 TGTGCCAGCTCACAGGGACAGGGGAGCTCCTACGAGCAGTACTTC CASSQGQGSSYEQYF
- TRBJ1-2 TRBV27 TRBD1 TGTGCCAGCAGTTTCCGTCTACAGACAGGGTTCTTTGGCTACACCTTC CASSFRLQTGFFGYTF